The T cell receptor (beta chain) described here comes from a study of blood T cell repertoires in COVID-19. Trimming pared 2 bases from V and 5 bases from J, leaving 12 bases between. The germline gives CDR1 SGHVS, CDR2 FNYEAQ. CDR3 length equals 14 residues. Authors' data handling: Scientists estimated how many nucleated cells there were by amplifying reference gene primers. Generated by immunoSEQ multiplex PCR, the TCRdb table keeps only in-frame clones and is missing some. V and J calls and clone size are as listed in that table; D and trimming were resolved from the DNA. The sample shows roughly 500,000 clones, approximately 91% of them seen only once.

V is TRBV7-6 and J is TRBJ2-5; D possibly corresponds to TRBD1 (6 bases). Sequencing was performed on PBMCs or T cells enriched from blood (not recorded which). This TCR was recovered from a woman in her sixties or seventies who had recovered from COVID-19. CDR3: CASSLYPQGETQYF. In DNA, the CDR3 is TGTGCCAGCAGCTTATACCCCCAGGGGGAGACCCAGTACTTC.